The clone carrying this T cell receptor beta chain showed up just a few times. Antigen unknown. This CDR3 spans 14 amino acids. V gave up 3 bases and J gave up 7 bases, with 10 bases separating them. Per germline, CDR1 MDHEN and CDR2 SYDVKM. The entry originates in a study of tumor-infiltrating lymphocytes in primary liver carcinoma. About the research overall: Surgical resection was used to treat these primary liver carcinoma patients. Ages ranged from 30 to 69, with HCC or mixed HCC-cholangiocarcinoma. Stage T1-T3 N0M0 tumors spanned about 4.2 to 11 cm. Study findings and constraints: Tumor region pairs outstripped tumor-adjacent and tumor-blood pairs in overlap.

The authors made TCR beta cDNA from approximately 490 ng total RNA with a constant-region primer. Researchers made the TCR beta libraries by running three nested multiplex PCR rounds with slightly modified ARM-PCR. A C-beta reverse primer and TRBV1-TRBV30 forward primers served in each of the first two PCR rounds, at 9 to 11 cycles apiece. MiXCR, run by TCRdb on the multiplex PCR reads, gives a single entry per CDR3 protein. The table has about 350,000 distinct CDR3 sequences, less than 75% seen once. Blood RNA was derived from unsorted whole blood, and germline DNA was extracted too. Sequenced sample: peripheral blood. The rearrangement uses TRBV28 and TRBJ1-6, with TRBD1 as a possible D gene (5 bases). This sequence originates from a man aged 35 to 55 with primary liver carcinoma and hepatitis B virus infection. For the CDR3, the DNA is TGTGCCAGCAGTTTCGGGGGTCGCAATTCACCCCTCCACTTT. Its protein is CASSFGGRNSPLHF. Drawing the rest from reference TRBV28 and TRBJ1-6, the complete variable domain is DVKVTQSSRYLVKRTGEKVFLECVQDMDHENMFWYRQDPGLGLRLIYFSYDVKMKEKGDIPEGYSVSREKKERFSLILESASTNQTSMYLCASSFGGRNSPLHFGNGTRLTVT.